Listed here are 19 T cell receptor beta chains from one sample, sequenced in a study of cytotoxic CD8 clonotypes in ibrutinib-treated CLL. Only in-frame clones appear in the TCRdb table, and some are missing; sequencing was by immunoSEQ multiplex PCR. The sample lists some 47,000 clones, about three fifths occurring once. This material consisted of PBMCs, taken after 24 months of ibrutinib treatment. The source of these receptors is a human donor with chronic lymphocytic leukemia.

V gene TRBV4-1 combines with J gene TRBJ1-5; D call uncertain. V lost 3 bases and J lost 9, with 21 bases in between. Germline lookup yields CDR1 MGHRA and CDR2 YSYEKL. This CDR3 has 16 amino acids. The CDR3 nucleotides are TGCGCCAGCAGCCATTCCCAGACGGCGGCCTCGGGGCCCCAGCATTTT. It translates to CASSHSQTAASGPQHF.

This rearrangement joins TRBV5-1 to TRBJ2-5; maybe TRBD2 (6 bases). This CDR3 region has 15 residues. V was shortened by 4 bases and J by 4 bases, with 17 bases between the two germline ends. The germline V gene has CDR1 SGHRS and CDR2 YFSETQ. The CDR3 DNA reads TGCGCCAGCAGCCAGGAGGGGTCGAAACTAGAGACCCAGTACTTC. Its translation: CASSQEGSKLETQYF.

The chain employs TRBV28 and TRBJ1-5; D may be TRBD1 (6 bases). V dropped 7 bases and J dropped 5 bases, with 15 bases sitting between them. The germline CDR1 and CDR2 sequences are MDHEN and SYDVKM. The CDR3 runs to 14 residues. The CDR3: CASTPRGRDQPQHF. As DNA, the CDR3 is TGTGCCAGCACCCCTCGGGGGCGCGATCAGCCCCAGCATTTT.

This clone showed up just a few times. The J gene is TRBJ2-6, the V gene TRBV6-6; D is undetermined. The V gene's germline CDR1 is MNHNY and CDR2 SVGAGI (reference sequence). The CDR3 length is 15 residues. Trimming shortened V by 5 bases and J by 2 bases, and 10 bases separated the two germline ends. CDR3 bases: TGTGCCAGCAGTCTCGCAGGCACTGGGGCCAACGTCCTGACTTTC. Translating it yields CASSLAGTGANVLTF.

This clone has a single count. CDR3 region: CASSPQTGPTGYGYTF. The DNA for the CDR3 is TGTGCCAGCAGCCCGCAGACAGGACCGACTGGCTATGGCTACACCTTC. The rearrangement links TRBV7-8 to TRBJ1-2, with a tentative D call TRBD1 (6 bases). The V gene's germline CDR1 is SGHVS and CDR2 FQNEAQ. The CDR3 runs 16 residues. Between the trimmed V and J ends, which lost 5 bases and 4 bases, there was a span of 20 bases.

This clone was recorded once. For the CDR3, the DNA is TGTGCCAGCAGCGTAGCTTGGGGGGTAGGGACTGAAGCTTTCTTT. Encoded protein: CASSVAWGVGTEAFF. The J gene is TRBJ1-1, the V gene TRBV9; a weak D match, TRBD1 (5 bases). The CDR3 spans 15 residues. In germline, CDR1 is SGDLS, CDR2 YYNGEE. Trimming removed 0 bases from V and 5 bases from J, with 14 bases in between.

The chain recombines TRBV6-1 with TRBJ2-7, with D possibly being TRBD2 (5 bases). In germline, CDR1 is MNHNS, CDR2 SASEGT. V was pared by 6 bases and J by 0 bases, with 12 bases between. The CDR3 extends over 14 amino acids. CDR3 sequence (DNA): TGTGCCAGCAGGCCTGATGGGAGCTCCTACGAGCAGTACTTC. Translating gives CASRPDGSSYEQYF.

The V call is TRBV9, the J call TRBJ2-2; 8 positions match TRBD2. V shed 0 bases and J 5 bases; nucleotides not matched to a gene: 6. The CDR3 runs 16 residues. Germline loops: CDR1 SGDLS, CDR2 YYNGEE. The CDR3 here is CASSVGVAGKTGELFF. DNA for the CDR3: TGTGCCAGCAGCGTAGGGGTAGCGGGGAAAACCGGGGAGCTGTTTTTT.

This rearrangement joins TRBV27 to TRBJ1-6, with TRBD1 as a possible D gene (5 bases). Germline CDR1 and CDR2: MNHEY and SMNVEV (reference sequence). This CDR3 is built from 18 residues. V was clipped by 10 bases and J by 0 bases, with 22 bases between them. CDR3 protein: CATMGGLLGSSYNSPLHF. CDR3 DNA sequence: TGTGCCACCATGGGGGGATTGCTTGGTAGCTCCTATAATTCACCCCTCCACTTT.

The genes are TRBV20-1 and TRBJ2-3; 7 bases fit TRBD2. Germline V gene sequence: CDR1 DFQATT, CDR2 SNEGSKA (reference sequence). The CDR3 runs 11 residues. V was clipped by 6 bases and J by 3 bases; unmatched bases: 0. This CDR3 reads CSAGGTDTQYF. Here the CDR3 DNA reads TGCAGTGCCGGGGGGACAGATACGCAGTATTTT.

This rearrangement joins TRBV6-1 to TRBJ2-7; D unclear. This CDR3 contains 14 residues. V shed 1 base and J shed 1 base, with 8 bases lying between them. The germline CDR1 and CDR2 sequences are MNHNS and SASEGT. CDR3 loop: CASSEDVRSYEQYF. CDR3 bases: TGTGCCAGCAGTGAAGACGTCCGTTCCTACGAGCAGTACTTC.

This rearrangement joins TRBV19 to TRBJ1-2; weak D call: TRBD1 (6 bases). CDR3 size: 14 residues. Germline V CDR1 and CDR2: LNHDA, SQIVND (reference sequence). The germline V and J ends were trimmed by 7 bases and 5 bases, with 17 bases remaining between them. Here the CDR3 DNA reads TGTGCCAGTACCCAGGGGCCCCCTGCGTATGGCTACACCTTC. Translating it yields CASTQGPPAYGYTF.

The genes are TRBV5-1 and TRBJ1-5; no clear D. The germline V gene encodes CDR1 SGHRS and CDR2 YFSETQ. The CDR3 has 13 amino acids. Trimming stripped 2 bases from V and 4 bases from J, with 7 bases between. CDR3 region: CASSFTGNQPQHF. CDR3 sequence (DNA): TGCGCCAGCAGCTTTACCGGGAATCAGCCCCAGCATTTT.

The chain joins TRBV2 to TRBJ1-1, with D unclear. This CDR3 comprises 13 residues. In germline, CDR1 is SNHLY, CDR2 FYNNEI. V lost 4 bases to trimming and J lost 6 bases, with 12 bases between them. This chain's CDR3 is CASSGGSGSEAFF. CDR3 nucleotide sequence: TGTGCCAGCAGTGGAGGGAGCGGGTCTGAAGCTTTCTTT.

This clone has at least ten counts. This chain uses TRBV6-1 with TRBJ2-5, with D possibly matching TRBD2 (5 bases). CDR3 length: 13 residues. The V and J ends lost 7 bases and 4 bases respectively, with 13 bases between them. Germline CDR1 is MNHNS and CDR2 is SASEGT. This CDR3 is CASIPVAGETQYF. The CDR3 region has the DNA TGTGCCAGCATTCCAGTGGCGGGAGAGACCCAGTACTTC.

This clone rates as medium-sized. The V gene is TRBV2, the J gene TRBJ2-7, with D possibly being TRBD1 (6 bases). The V gene lost 0 bases and the J gene lost 6 bases, with 9 bases spanning the gap. The CDR3 runs 13 residues. Germline CDR1 reads SNHLY; CDR2 reads FYNNEI. CDR3 region: CASSEAEGGEQYF. The CDR3 nucleotides are TGTGCCAGCAGTGAAGCCGAAGGGGGCGAGCAGTACTTC.

The V and J genes are TRBV2 and TRBJ1-1, with a tentative D call TRBD1 (6 bases). This CDR3 comprises 13 residues. Trimming left V 6 bases short and J 7 bases short, with 15 bases between. Germline V gives CDR1 SNHLY, CDR2 FYNNEI. CDR3 nucleotide sequence: TGTGCCAGCAGCTGGACAGTTTTCCATGAAGCTTTCTTT. Translating gives CASSWTVFHEAFF.

The table lists this clone with a few counts. This sequence joins TRBV6-5 and TRBJ1-1; no definite D call. CDR1 MNHEY and CDR2 SVGAGI come from the germline V gene. This CDR3 contains 13 residues. Trimming took off 6 bases at V and 4 bases at J, with 12 bases between the two ends. In nucleotides, the CDR3 is TGTGCCAGCAGCCGATACAGAGGCACTGAAGCTTTCTTT. Its translation: CASSRYRGTEAFF.

This clone was found once. The chain employs TRBV5-1 and TRBJ1-3; D is perhaps TRBD1 (5 bases). The CDR3 is made up of 14 amino acids. The V end lost 3 bases, the J end lost 2 bases, and 9 bases lay between the germline ends. Germline CDR1 and CDR2: SGHRS and YFSETQ. The chain's CDR3 is CASSSGPTGNTIYF. As DNA, the CDR3 is TGCGCCAGCAGCTCGGGGCCCACTGGAAACACCATATATTTT.